This TCR beta chain is from a study of beta chain features in type 1 diabetes. Study results and limitations: Here, the possible influence of HLA type (on TCRB rearrangement) remained unresolved. In all four CD4+ subsets, TCRB CDR3 length was significantly, moderately reduced in type 1 diabetes. VDJ junctions from patients with type 1 diabetes contained fewer insertions and more deletions.

As concerns this clone: The antigen is unknown.

Sequenced material consisted of expressed TCRB transcripts (all of the isolated RNA was reverse transcribed). The table came from immunoSEQ multiplex PCR; TCRdb's copy has only in-frame clones and leaves some out. The sample shows a few hundred thousand clones, about 30% of them seen only once. The germline V gene encodes CDR1 MNHNY and CDR2 SVGAGI (reference sequence). The CDR3 spans 14 residues. The V end was cut by 8 bases, the J end by 4 bases, with 18 bases between. Central memory, naive, regulatory and stem cell-like memory CD4+ cells were sorted by CD45RO/CCR7/CD25/CD127/CD95/CD27. Sequenced: naive CD4+ T cells from blood. The clonotype was recovered from a man aged 18 to 29 in good health. The chain uses TRBV6-6 and TRBJ2-7; D is possibly TRBD2 (6 bases). This CDR3 is CASGGGDLWYEQYF. The CDR3 coding sequence is TGTGCCAGCGGAGGCGGGGATTTGTGGTACGAGCAGTACTTC.